These 29 T cell receptor beta chains came from one sample sequenced in a study of blood T cells in healthy people across ages. A sample-barcoded 5' primer and a J-beta primer mix were used in a second PCR of about 7 to 11 cycles. TCRdb ran MiXCR on the 5' RACE reads and lists one entry per CDR3 protein. Of 710,000 or so distinct CDR3 sequences listed, 32% were seen once; the top ten hold over 15%. The sample taken for sequencing was blood. These receptors were obtained from a woman older than 75 in good health.

The rearrangement joins TRBV10-3 to TRBJ1-2; tentative D call: TRBD1 (5 bases). Germline V gene lookup returns CDR1 ENHRY and CDR2 SYGVKD. Trimming left V 3 bases short and J 0 bases short, with 11 bases between. This CDR3 has 15 residues. CDR3: CAISDLLGANYGYTF. The CDR3 DNA reads TGTGCCATCAGTGATCTCTTAGGGGCTAACTATGGCTACACCTTC.

This clonotype was found a few times. The chain couples TRBV5-1 to TRBJ1-1; TRBD1 might be the D (6 bases). Germline V gene lookup returns CDR1 SGHRS and CDR2 YFSETQ. V shed 2 bases and J shed 6 bases, with 14 bases lying between them. The CDR3 is 14 amino acids. The CDR3 region is CASSLGQGLAEAFF. Written as DNA, the CDR3 is TGCGCCAGCAGCTTAGGCCAGGGGTTGGCTGAAGCTTTCTTT.

Worth noting for this clonotype: A much larger clonotype is one base distant, so this may be a read error. The chain couples TRBV6-2 or TRBV6-3 to TRBJ2-3, with D perhaps matching TRBD1 (5 bases). Germline CDR1 and CDR2: MNHEY and SVGEGT. V was trimmed by 5 bases and J by 10 bases, leaving 13 bases between them. This CDR3 comprises 12 residues. CDR3 amino acids: CASSRGPEAQYF. The CDR3 DNA sequence: TGTGCCAGCAGTAGGGGTCCCGAGGCGCAGTATTTT.

This CDR3 is CGIRGGIYGYTF. CDR3 nucleotide sequence: TGCGGCATACGGGGAGGGATCTATGGCTACACCTTC. The genes are TRBV29-1 and TRBJ1-2; no reliable D call. This CDR3 is 12 amino acids long. Per the germline V gene, CDR1 is SQVTM and CDR2 is ANQGSEA.

Comments on this clonotype: This may be a read error, as it is one base from a much larger clone. This chain joins TRBV20-1 and TRBJ2-5; a weak D match, TRBD1 (5 bases). Germline assignment: CDR1 DFQATT and CDR2 SNEGSKA (reference sequence). The CDR3 has 12 amino acids. CDR3 sequence reads: CRVARTQETQYF. The CDR3 DNA sequence: TGCAGGGTCGCTAGGACACAAGAGACCCAGTACTTC.

This clonotype was recorded many times. J is TRBJ2-7 and V is TRBV5-1; maybe TRBD2 (6 bases). Germline V gene sequence: CDR1 SGHRS, CDR2 YFSETQ. The V gene lost 2 bases and the J gene lost 2 bases, with 8 bases spanning the gap. The CDR3 is 13 residues long. In DNA form, the CDR3 reads TGCGCCAGCAGCTTCCCGGGGGCCTACGAGCAGTACTTC. Translated: CASSFPGAYEQYF. Complete variable domain (other parts from reference TRBV5-1 and TRBJ2-7): KAGVTQTPRYLIKTRGQQVTLSCSPISGHRSVSWYQQTPGQGLQFLFEYFSETQRNKGNFPGRFSGRQFSNSRSEMNVSTLELGDSALYLCASSFPGAYEQYFGPGTRLTVT.

The rearrangement links TRBV20-1 to TRBJ1-2; D is unresolved. Trimming left V 5 bases short and J 3 bases short, with 10 bases between. Germline V CDR1 and CDR2: DFQATT, SNEGSKA (reference sequence). The length of the CDR3 is 12 residues. CDR3 sequence reads: CSAPRRDYGYTF. CDR3 sequence (DNA): TGCAGTGCTCCTCGACGGGACTATGGCTACACCTTC.

This chain joins TRBV5-1 and TRBJ2-2; D uncertain. CDR3 size: 12 residues. Trimming took off 8 bases at V and 2 bases at J, with 7 bases between the two ends. Germline values: CDR1 SGHRS, CDR2 YFSETQ. This chain's CDR3 is CASSVNTGELFF. The CDR3 coding sequence is TGCGCCAGTTCAGTAAACACCGGGGAGCTGTTTTTT.

V usage is TRBV20-1 and J usage is TRBJ2-1; 9 nucleotides align to TRBD2. CDR3 length: 19 amino acids. V trimming: 3 bases; J trimming: 5 bases; junction bases outside the gene matches: 20. Germline V CDR1 and CDR2: DFQATT, SNEGSKA (reference sequence). The CDR3 coding sequence is TGCAGTGCTAGGCCGGGACTAGCAGCCGGCAAACTGAGAGACAATGAGCAGTTCTTC. Protein sequence: CSARPGLAAGKLRDNEQFF.

The rearrangement uses TRBV12-3 or TRBV12-4 and TRBJ1-1, with D unclear. The CDR3 spans 12 residues. The V and J ends lost 6 bases and 7 bases respectively, with 12 bases between them. This CDR3 reads CASSLTAYEAFF. As DNA, the CDR3 is TGTGCCAGCAGCCTTACCGCCTATGAAGCTTTCTTT.

Comments on this clonotype: A read error is possible here, since a much larger clone lies one base away. This chain joins TRBV5-6 and TRBJ1-2; D gene uncertain. CDR1 is SGHDT and CDR2 is YYEEEE in the germline V gene. The CDR3 runs 12 residues. The germline V and J ends were trimmed by 5 bases and 10 bases, with 15 bases remaining between them. CDR3 sequence: CASRTTTWDYTF. The CDR3 DNA follows: TGTGCCAGCAGAACCACGACGTGGGACTACACCTTC.

This clonotype has a count of ten or more. The chain recombines TRBV29-1 with TRBJ2-3; D tentatively reads TRBD1 or TRBD2 (5 bases each). V dropped 6 bases and J dropped 4 bases, with 20 bases sitting between them. The CDR3 length is 15 residues. Germline CDR1 SQVTM, CDR2 ANQGSEA. The CDR3 DNA is TGCAGCGTCGCCTTTGGGCAGGGACCCTCAGATACGCAGTATTTT. Amino acid sequence: CSVAFGQGPSDTQYF.

This clonotype was counted ten times or more. CDR3 in DNA: TGTGCCAGCAGTCCCGGTCTCATGAGCTCTGGGGCCAACGTCCTGACTTTC. It yields the protein CASSPGLMSSGANVLTF. The V gene is TRBV6-1, the J gene TRBJ2-6; D unclear. The length of the CDR3 is 17 residues. CDR1 is MNHNS, CDR2 SASEGT, per germline. Between the trimmed V and J ends, which lost 5 bases and 0 bases, there was a span of 14 bases.

A word on this clonotype: This may come from a read error, since a much larger clone is one base off. The V call is TRBV5-6, the J call TRBJ2-6, with TRBD1 matching 9 bases. J lost 3 bases, V lost 2 bases, and 6 bases had no gene match. Germline CDR1 SGHDT, CDR2 YYEEEE. CDR3 length equals 17 residues. The CDR3 coding sequence is TGTGCCAGCAGCTTACCGACAGGGGGTTTTGGGGCCAACGTCCTGACTTTC. Protein product: CASSLPTGGFGANVLTF.

At least ten counts were recorded for this clonotype. The chain joins TRBV20-1 to TRBJ2-3, with a weak D call TRBD2 (6 bases). Trimming pared 6 bases from V and 2 bases from J, leaving 9 bases between. This CDR3 is 12 amino acids long. Germline CDR1 is DFQATT and CDR2 is SNEGSKA (reference sequence). In nucleotides, the CDR3 is TGCAGTGCCCGGGAGTCCACAGATACGCAGTATTTT. Protein: CSARESTDTQYF.

Ten or more counts support this clonotype. This rearrangement joins TRBV10-3 to TRBJ2-3; D remains ambiguous. There are 11 residues in the CDR3. Trimming removed 5 bases from V and 2 bases from J, with 2 bases in between. Germline-derived CDR1 and CDR2 are ENHRY and SYGVKD. The CDR3 DNA sequence: TGTGCCATCAGTAACACAGATACGCAGTATTTT. Translating gives CAISNTDTQYF.

This clonotype has a count of ten or more. Just one base apart from a much larger clone, this may be a read error. V gene TRBV2 combines with J gene TRBJ2-5; D gene ambiguous. This CDR3 is 11 amino acids long. Germline-derived CDR1 and CDR2 are SNHLY and FYNNEI. Trimming pared 1 base from V and 5 bases from J, leaving 2 bases between. CDR3 loop: CASSEEETQYF. The CDR3 bases are TGTGCCAGCAGTGAAGAGGAGACCCAGTACTTC.

This chain connects TRBV7-8 to TRBJ1-5, with a tentative D call TRBD1 (5 bases). The CDR3 runs to 15 residues. The germline V gene has CDR1 SGHVS and CDR2 FQNEAQ. V dropped 4 bases and J dropped 4 bases, with 14 bases sitting between them. The CDR3 region has the DNA TGTGCCAGCAGCTCAAATTACAGGTTAAATCAGCCCCAGCATTTT. This gives the protein CASSSNYRLNQPQHF.

This clonotype occurred many times. CDR3 in amino acids: CASSIVSGGLQETQYF. In nucleotides, the CDR3 is TGTGCCAGCAGTATCGTTAGCGGGGGGCTTCAAGAGACCCAGTACTTC. The chain carries TRBV28 and TRBJ2-5; the match to TRBD2 covers 10 bases. The CDR3 extends over 16 amino acids. Germline V gene sequence: CDR1 MDHEN, CDR2 SYDVKM. V was clipped by 5 bases and J by 2 bases; unmatched bases: 8.

In this sample, this clonotype turned up many times. This chain uses TRBV7-2 with TRBJ1-5; 7 bases are a match to TRBD1. J lost 4 bases, V lost 5 bases, and 8 bases had no gene match. Germline CDR1 SGHTA, CDR2 FQGNSA. The CDR3 runs 15 residues. CDR3 sequence (DNA): TGTGCCAGCAGCGTCGGGACAGTTGTTAATCAGCCCCAGCATTTT. Its translation: CASSVGTVVNQPQHF.

The chain is built from TRBV10-3 and TRBJ2-3; 7 bases are a match to TRBD2. Per the germline V gene, CDR1 is ENHRY and CDR2 is SYGVKD. Trimming at V came to 2 bases and at J to 4 bases, leaving 9 bases not matched to a gene. The CDR3 runs to 16 residues. CDR3 bases: TGTGCCATCAGTGAGGGAAGCGGGGCCCTCCCAGATACGCAGTATTTT. It specifies CAISEGSGALPDTQYF.

In its sample, this clonotype was seen once. The chain employs TRBV5-1 and TRBJ2-5; TRBD2 matches 8 bases. CDR1 is SGHRS, CDR2 YFSETQ, per germline. The length of the CDR3 is 16 residues. V lost 0 bases to trimming and J lost 3 bases; unmatched junction nucleotides: 7. The CDR3 DNA sequence: TGCGCCAGCAGCTTGGAGGTAGATAGCGGGGAAGAGACCCAGTACTTC. It is translated as CASSLEVDSGEETQYF.

The chain is built from TRBV7-9 and TRBJ2-1; TRBD2 aligns across 11 bases. The CDR3 totals 15 residues. Trimming cost V 3 bases and J 9 bases; bases outside gene matches: 7. Germline V gene data show CDR1 as SEHNR and CDR2 as FQNEAQ (reference sequence). The CDR3 nucleotides are TGTGCCAGCAGCTTGGCGGGTAGCGGGGGGGCTGAGCAGTTCTTC. Amino acid sequence: CASSLAGSGGAEQFF.

In regard to this clonotype: A much bigger clone sits one base away, suggesting this may be a read error. The J gene is TRBJ2-5, the V gene TRBV5-8, with D unclear. The CDR3 has 11 amino acids. Germline-derived CDR1 and CDR2 are SGHTS and YDEGEE. The chain's CDR3 is CASSLVGERDF. CDR3 sequence (DNA): TGTGCCAGCAGCTTGGTTGGGGAAAGGGACTTC.

This clonotype was observed many times. The genes are TRBV29-1 and TRBJ2-7; 10 bases agree with TRBD1. J lost 6 bases, V lost 5 bases, and 7 bases had no gene match. CDR3 length: 13 residues. Germline V gene data show CDR1 as SQVTM and CDR2 as ANQGSEA. The CDR3 DNA sequence: TGCAGCGTTTCCTCCGGGACAGGGGCCGAGCAGTACTTC. Protein product: CSVSSGTGAEQYF.

This clonotype occurred many times. This sequence joins TRBV5-4 and TRBJ1-1; D unclear. Germline-derived CDR1 and CDR2 are SGHNT and YYREEE (reference sequence). V was pared by 0 bases and J by 5 bases, with 8 bases between. The CDR3 loop spans 13 amino acids. Here the CDR3 DNA reads TGTGCCAGCAGCTTGGCCGGCCATACTGAAGCTTTCTTT. Translating gives CASSLAGHTEAFF. The full variable domain, with the rest looked up from reference TRBV5-4 and TRBJ1-1, is ETGVTQSPTHLIKTRGQQVTLRCSSQSGHNTVSWYQQALGQGPQFIFQYYREEENGRGNFPPRFSGLQFPNYSSELNVNALELDDSALYLCASSLAGHTEAFFGQGTRLTVV.

This clonotype was seen more than once but under ten times. It may be a read error: a sequence one base away is much more abundant. V is TRBV3-1 and J is TRBJ2-1; a possible D gene is TRBD2 (5 bases). Germline V gene lookup returns CDR1 LGHDT and CDR2 YNNKEL (reference sequence). V gave up 5 bases and J gave up 5 bases, with 13 bases separating them. This CDR3 is built from 14 residues. CDR3 DNA: TGTGCCAGCAGCTGCACCAGCGGTAACAATGAGCAGTTCTTC. This codes for CASSCTSGNNEQFF.

This sequence joins TRBV2 and TRBJ2-1; D ambiguous. Germline CDR1 and CDR2: SNHLY and FYNNEI. The CDR3 extends over 11 amino acids. Trimming pared 5 bases from V and 9 bases from J, leaving 8 bases between. CDR3 protein: CASSPGPEQFF. Here the CDR3 DNA reads TGTGCCAGCAGTCCCGGCCCTGAGCAGTTCTTC.

This clonotype was detected a few times. This chain joins TRBV20-1 and TRBJ2-4, with a possible D match to TRBD1 (5 bases). The J call is uncertain, as TRBJ2-7 better fits the DNA end. The CDR3 has 13 amino acids. Germline loops: CDR1 DFQATT, CDR2 SNEGSKA (reference sequence). CDR3 loop: CSASSGSGYEQYF. Here the CDR3 DNA reads TGCAGTGCTAGCTCAGGGTCTGGCTACGAGCAGTACTTC.